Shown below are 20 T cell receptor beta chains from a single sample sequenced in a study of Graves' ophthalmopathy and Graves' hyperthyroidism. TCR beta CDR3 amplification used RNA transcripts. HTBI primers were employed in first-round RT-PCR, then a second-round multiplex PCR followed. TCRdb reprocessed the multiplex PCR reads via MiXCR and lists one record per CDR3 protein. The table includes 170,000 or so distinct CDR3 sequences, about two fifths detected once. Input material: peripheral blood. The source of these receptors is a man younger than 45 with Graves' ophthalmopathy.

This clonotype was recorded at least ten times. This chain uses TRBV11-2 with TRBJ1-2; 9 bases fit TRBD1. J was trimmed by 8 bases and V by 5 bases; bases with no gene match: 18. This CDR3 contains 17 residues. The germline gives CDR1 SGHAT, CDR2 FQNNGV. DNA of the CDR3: TGTGCCAGCAGCCAGGGGGGGACAGGGATTAATTCGGGAGGCTACACCTTC. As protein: CASSQGGTGINSGGYTF.

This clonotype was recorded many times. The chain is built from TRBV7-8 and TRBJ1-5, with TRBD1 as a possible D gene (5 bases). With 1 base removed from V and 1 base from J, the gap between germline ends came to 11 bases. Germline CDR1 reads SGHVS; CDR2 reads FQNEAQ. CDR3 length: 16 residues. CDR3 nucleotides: TGTGCCAGCAGCTTAGTTGGGGGGAGAAGCAATCAGCCCCAGCATTTT. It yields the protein CASSLVGGRSNQPQHF.

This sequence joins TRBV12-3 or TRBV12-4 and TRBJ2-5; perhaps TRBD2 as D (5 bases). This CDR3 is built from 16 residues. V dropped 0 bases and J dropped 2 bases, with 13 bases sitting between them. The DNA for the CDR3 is TGTGCCAGCAGTTTAGCGGGGAGCGGAATACAAGAGACCCAGTACTTC. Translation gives CASSLAGSGIQETQYF.

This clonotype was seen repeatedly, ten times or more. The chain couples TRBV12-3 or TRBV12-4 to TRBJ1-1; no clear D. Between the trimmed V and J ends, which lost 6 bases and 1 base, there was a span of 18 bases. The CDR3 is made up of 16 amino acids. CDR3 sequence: CASSTSTTATNTEAFF. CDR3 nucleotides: TGTGCCAGCAGCACCTCGACCACAGCAACGAACACTGAAGCTTTCTTT.

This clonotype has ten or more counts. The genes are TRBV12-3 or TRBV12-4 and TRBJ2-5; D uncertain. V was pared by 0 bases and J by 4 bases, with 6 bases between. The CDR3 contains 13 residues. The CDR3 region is CASSLAPSETQYF. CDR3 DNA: TGTGCCAGCAGTTTAGCGCCGTCAGAGACCCAGTACTTC.

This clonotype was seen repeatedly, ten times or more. The CDR3 DNA sequence: TGTGCCAGCGGGAGGGCTGACTATGGCTACACCTTC. It encodes CASGRADYGYTF. V is TRBV6-4 and J is TRBJ1-2, with D unresolved. V gave up 8 bases and J gave up 3 bases, with 10 bases separating them. This CDR3 has 12 amino acids. CDR1 is MRHNA and CDR2 is SNTAGT in the germline V gene.

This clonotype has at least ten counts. The CDR3: CASSSTGMTYEQYF. For the CDR3, the DNA is TGTGCCAGCAGTTCCACAGGGATGACCTACGAGCAGTACTTC. The genes are TRBV28 and TRBJ2-7; D perhaps matches TRBD1 (6 bases). This CDR3 region has 14 residues. Trimming cost V 4 bases and J 2 bases, with 12 bases left between them. CDR1 MDHEN and CDR2 SYDVKM come from the germline V gene.

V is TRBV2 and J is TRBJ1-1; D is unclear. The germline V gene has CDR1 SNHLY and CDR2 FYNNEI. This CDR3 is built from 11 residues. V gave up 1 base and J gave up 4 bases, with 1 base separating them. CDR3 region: CASSEVTEAFF. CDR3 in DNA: TGTGCCAGCAGTGAAGTCACTGAAGCTTTCTTT.

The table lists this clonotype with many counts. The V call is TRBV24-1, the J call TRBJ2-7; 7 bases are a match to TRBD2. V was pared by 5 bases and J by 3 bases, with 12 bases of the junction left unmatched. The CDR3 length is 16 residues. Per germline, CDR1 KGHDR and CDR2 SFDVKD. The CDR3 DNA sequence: TGTGCCACCAGTGCTGGCGGGAGTATTTTGGACTACGAGCAGTACTTC. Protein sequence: CATSAGGSILDYEQYF.

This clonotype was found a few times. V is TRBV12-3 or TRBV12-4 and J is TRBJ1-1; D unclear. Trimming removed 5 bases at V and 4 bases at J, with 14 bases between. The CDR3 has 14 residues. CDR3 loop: CASSTRLGSTEAFF. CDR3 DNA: TGTGCCAGCAGTACCCGCTTGGGGAGCACTGAAGCTTTCTTT.

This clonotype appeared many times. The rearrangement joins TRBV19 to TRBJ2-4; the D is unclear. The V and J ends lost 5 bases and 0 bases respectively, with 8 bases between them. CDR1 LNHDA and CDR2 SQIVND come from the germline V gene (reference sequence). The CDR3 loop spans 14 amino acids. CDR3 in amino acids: CASSPQTAKNIQYF. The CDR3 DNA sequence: TGTGCCAGTAGTCCTCAGACAGCCAAAAACATTCAGTACTTC.

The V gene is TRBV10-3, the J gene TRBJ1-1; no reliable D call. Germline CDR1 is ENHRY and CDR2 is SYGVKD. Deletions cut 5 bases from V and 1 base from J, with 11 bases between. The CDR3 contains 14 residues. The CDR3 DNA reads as TGTGCCATCAGTCCATACAGCCAGAACACTGAAGCTTTCTTT. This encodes CAISPYSQNTEAFF.

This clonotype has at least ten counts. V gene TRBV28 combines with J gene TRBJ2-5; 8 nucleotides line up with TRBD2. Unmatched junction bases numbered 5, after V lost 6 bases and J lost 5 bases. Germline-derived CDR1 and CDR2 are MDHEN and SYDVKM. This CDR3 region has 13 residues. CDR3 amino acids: CASSRGGLETQYF. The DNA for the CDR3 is TGTGCCAGCAGCCGGGGGGGGTTGGAGACCCAGTACTTC.

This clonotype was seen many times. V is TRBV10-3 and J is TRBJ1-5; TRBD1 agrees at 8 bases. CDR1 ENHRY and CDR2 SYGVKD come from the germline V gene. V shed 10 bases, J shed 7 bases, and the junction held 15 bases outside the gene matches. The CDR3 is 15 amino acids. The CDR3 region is CATQAYRGADQPQHF. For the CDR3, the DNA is TGTGCCACCCAGGCATACAGGGGGGCTGACCAGCCCCAGCATTTT.

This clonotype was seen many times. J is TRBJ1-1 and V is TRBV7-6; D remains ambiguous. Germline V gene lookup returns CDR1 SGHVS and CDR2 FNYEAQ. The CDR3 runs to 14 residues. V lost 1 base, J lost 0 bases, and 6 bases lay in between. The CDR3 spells CASSLVPMNTEAFF. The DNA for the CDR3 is TGTGCCAGCAGCTTAGTCCCGATGAACACTGAAGCTTTCTTT.

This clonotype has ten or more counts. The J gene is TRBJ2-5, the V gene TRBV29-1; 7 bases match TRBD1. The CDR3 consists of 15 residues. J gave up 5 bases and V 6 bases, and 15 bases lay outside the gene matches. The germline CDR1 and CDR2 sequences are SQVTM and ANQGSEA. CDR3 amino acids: CSVSPTGSEVETQYF. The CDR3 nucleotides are TGCAGCGTGTCCCCGACAGGGTCGGAAGTCGAGACCCAGTACTTC.

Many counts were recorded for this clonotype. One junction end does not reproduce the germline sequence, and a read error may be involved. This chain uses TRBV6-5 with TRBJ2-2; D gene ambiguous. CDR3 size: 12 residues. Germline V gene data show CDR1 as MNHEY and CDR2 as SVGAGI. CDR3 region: CASSYSTGELFF. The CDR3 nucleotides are TGTGCCAGCAGCTACTCGACCGGGGAGCTGTTTTTT.

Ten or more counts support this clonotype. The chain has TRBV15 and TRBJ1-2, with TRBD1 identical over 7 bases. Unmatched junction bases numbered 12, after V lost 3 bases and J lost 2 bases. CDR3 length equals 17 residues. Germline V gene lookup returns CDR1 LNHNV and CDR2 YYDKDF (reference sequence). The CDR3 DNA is TGTGCCACCAGCAGCGAGCGACAGGGTGGCTTGAACTATGGCTACACCTTC. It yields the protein CATSSERQGGLNYGYTF.

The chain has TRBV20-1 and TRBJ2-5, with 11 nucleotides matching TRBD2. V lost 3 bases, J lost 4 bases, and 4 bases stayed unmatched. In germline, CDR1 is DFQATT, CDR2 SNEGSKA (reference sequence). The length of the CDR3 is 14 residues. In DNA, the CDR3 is TGCAGTGCTAGGGTAGCGGGAGGGTCAGAGACCCAGTACTTC. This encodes CSARVAGGSETQYF.

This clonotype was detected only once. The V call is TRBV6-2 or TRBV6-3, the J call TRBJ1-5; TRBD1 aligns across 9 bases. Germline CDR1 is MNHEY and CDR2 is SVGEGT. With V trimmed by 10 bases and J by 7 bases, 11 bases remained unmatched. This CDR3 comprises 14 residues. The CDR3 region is CATRTGGKGQPQHF. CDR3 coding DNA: TGTGCCACCCGTACAGGGGGCAAAGGACAGCCCCAGCATTTT.